The 19 T cell receptor beta chains below all came from one sample that was sequenced in a study of Ad26.COV2.S vaccination and SARS-CoV-2 variants. The protocol was immunoSEQ multiplex PCR, while the TCRdb copy is restricted to in-frame clones and leaves out a portion. The sample yields about 280,000 clones, roughly 86% seen once. As to treatment: 19 received Ad26.COV2.S at low or high dose, single or two shots; about 5 received placebo; per-sample allocation not given. After the first vaccine or placebo injection, samples were drawn on day 63. Sequencing was performed on peripheral blood, taken in a trial of Ad26.COV2.S vaccine versus placebo. These TCRs come from a person between 18 and 65 years old who received the Ad26.COV2.S COVID-19 vaccine or a placebo.

V gene TRBV5-4 combines with J gene TRBJ1-1, with 9 positions matching TRBD1. Trimming took 4 bases from V and 3 from J; bases not matched to a gene: 10. CDR1 and CDR2 from the germline V gene are SGHNT and YYREEE (reference sequence). The CDR3 sequence is 16 residues long. The CDR3 nucleotides read TGTGCCAGCAGCAGGGGACAGGGTGGTGACTACACTGAAGCTTTCTTT. Residues: CASSRGQGGDYTEAFF.

This clone showed up just once. The chain is built from TRBV4-1 and TRBJ2-7; 11 bases align to TRBD2. Germline assignment: CDR1 MGHRA and CDR2 YSYEKL. The CDR3 is 15 amino acids. Germline trimming cut 2 bases from V and 4 bases from J; bases unmatched to any gene: 4. In DNA, the CDR3 is TGCGCCAGCAGCCAATATGGGACTAGCGGATACGAGCAGTACTTC. Translation: CASSQYGTSGYEQYF.

The V call is TRBV30, the J call TRBJ1-1, with no clear D. CDR1 is GTSNPN, CDR2 SVGIG, per germline (reference sequence). The V end was cut by 1 base, the J end by 1 base, with 7 bases between. The CDR3 is 13 amino acids. Written as DNA, the CDR3 is TGTGCCTGGAGTGCGTTTACGAACACTGAAGCTTTCTTT. This gives the protein CAWSAFTNTEAFF.

This rearrangement joins TRBV18 to TRBJ1-2; TRBD1 aligns across 8 bases. CDR1 is KGHSH, CDR2 LQKENI, per germline. The V and J ends lost 4 bases and 2 bases, in that order; junction bases with no gene match: 9. The CDR3 contains 16 residues. CDR3 loop: CASSLLGRGLNYGYTF. The CDR3 coding sequence is TGTGCCAGCTCACTACTAGGCAGGGGGCTCAACTATGGCTACACCTTC.

The chain uses TRBV6-2 or TRBV6-3 and TRBJ1-1, with TRBD1 matching 7 bases. The length of the CDR3 is 16 residues. Germline CDR1 MNHEY, CDR2 SVGEGT. Losses at the gene ends were 0 bases for V and 1 base for J; bases not matched to a gene: 5. For the CDR3, the DNA is TGTGCCAGCAGTTACTCCACCGGGACAGCGAACACTGAAGCTTTCTTT. Protein product: CASSYSTGTANTEAFF.

CDR3 in DNA: TGTGCCAGCAGCCCTCAGGGGGTTTGGGGGGCGGAAGCTTTCTTT. Protein sequence: CASSPQGVWGAEAFF. The V and J genes are TRBV7-2 and TRBJ1-1; 7 bases are shared with TRBD1. The CDR3 runs 15 residues. With 5 bases clipped from V and 8 bases from J, the junction kept 14 bases outside the gene matches. Germline lookup yields CDR1 SGHTA and CDR2 FQGNSA.

The chain recombines TRBV29-1 with TRBJ2-3; 7 bases are a match to TRBD1. This CDR3 spans 16 amino acids. Per the germline V gene, CDR1 is SQVTM and CDR2 is ANQGSEA. Trimming at V came to 3 bases and at J to 2 bases, leaving 11 bases not matched to a gene. The CDR3 DNA sequence: TGCAGCGTTGATTTGGTGGGGGACAGACACACAGATACGCAGTATTTT. This encodes CSVDLVGDRHTDTQYF.

The chain recombines TRBV30 with TRBJ1-1; TRBD1 agrees at 8 bases. Germline V gene data show CDR1 as GTSNPN and CDR2 as SVGIG (reference sequence). Trimming took 5 bases from V and 1 from J; bases not matched to a gene: 3. The CDR3 loop spans 13 amino acids. The CDR3 sequence is CAWGTGKNTEAFF. The CDR3 DNA reads TGTGCCTGGGGGACAGGAAAGAACACTGAAGCTTTCTTT.

This clone has only one observation. This chain joins TRBV24-1 and TRBJ2-2, with 7 bases aligning to TRBD1. The V segment lost 9 bases and the J segment 0 bases; nucleotides outside the gene matches: 6. The germline V gene has CDR1 KGHDR and CDR2 SFDVKD. The CDR3 consists of 15 residues. CDR3 in amino acids: CATSSQGTNTGELFF. In nucleotides, the CDR3 is TGTGCCACCTCGTCACAGGGGACGAACACCGGGGAGCTGTTTTTT.

The chain carries TRBV5-1 and TRBJ1-1; D may be TRBD1 (6 bases). V was cut by 2 bases and J by 2 bases, with 10 bases left in between. This CDR3 has 14 residues. The germline V gene has CDR1 SGHRS and CDR2 YFSETQ. In DNA, the CDR3 is TGCGCCAGCAGCTTAACAGGGATAAACACTGAAGCTTTCTTT. Amino acid sequence: CASSLTGINTEAFF.

This clone was counted only a few times. The chain employs TRBV19 and TRBJ1-5; D is undetermined. V was shortened by 3 bases and J by 0 bases, with 9 bases between the two germline ends. Germline lookup yields CDR1 LNHDA and CDR2 SQIVND (reference sequence). The CDR3 spans 15 residues. The CDR3 DNA reads as TGTGCCAGTAGTATTGGCACTTATAGCAATCAGCCCCAGCATTTT. Translated, it gives CASSIGTYSNQPQHF.

J is TRBJ1-2 and V is TRBV12-3 or TRBV12-4; a possible D gene is TRBD1 (5 bases). V lost 4 bases to trimming and J lost 6 bases, with 9 bases between them. CDR3 length: 12 amino acids. CDR3 region: CASSSRVHGYTF. CDR3 DNA sequence: TGTGCCAGCAGTTCCAGGGTGCATGGCTACACCTTC.

Details on this clone: The sample carries other DNA sequences with the same CDR3. V is TRBV19 and J is TRBJ1-5; tentatively, D is TRBD1 (5 bases). Looked up from germline, CDR1 is LNHDA and CDR2 is SQIVND (reference sequence). Trimming shortened V by 3 bases and J by 7 bases, and 10 bases separated the two germline ends. This CDR3 has 13 residues. CDR3 nucleotides: TGTGCCAGTAGTATCAGGGTTCGGCAGCCCCAGCATTTT. Translating it yields CASSIRVRQPQHF.

The chain couples TRBV5-1 to TRBJ2-1, with TRBD2 identical over 7 bases. V trimming: 1 base; J trimming: 10 bases; junction bases outside the gene matches: 14. Germline V CDR1 and CDR2: SGHRS, YFSETQ. The CDR3 consists of 16 residues. CDR3 nucleotide sequence: TGCGCCAGCAGCTTGACCCCCGGGACTATGGACCGGGAGCAGTTCTTC. It codes for CASSLTPGTMDREQFF.

The CDR3 loop is CASSLGAGTGEQYF. Here the CDR3 DNA reads TGCGCCAGCAGCCTGGGGGCAGGGACCGGCGAGCAGTACTTC. The V call is TRBV5-1, the J call TRBJ2-7; D perhaps matches TRBD1 (6 bases). The V gene lost 4 bases and the J gene lost 6 bases, with 17 bases spanning the gap. The germline CDR1 and CDR2 sequences are SGHRS and YFSETQ. This CDR3 has 14 amino acids.

The V and J genes are TRBV11-2 and TRBJ2-2, with 8 bases lining up with TRBD1. Germline V lookup: CDR1 SGHAT, CDR2 FQNNGV. The V and J ends lost 5 bases and 7 bases, in that order; junction bases with no gene match: 6. The CDR3 is 14 amino acids. CDR3 protein: CASSARQGSGELFF. The CDR3 DNA follows: TGTGCCAGCAGCGCCCGACAGGGGAGCGGGGAGCTGTTTTTT. Drawing the rest from reference TRBV11-2 and TRBJ2-2, the complete variable domain is EAGVAQSPRYKIIEKRQSVAFWCNPISGHATLYWYQQILGQGPKLLIQFQNNGVVDDSQLPKDRFSAERLKGVDSTLKIQPAKLEDSAVYLCASSARQGSGELFFGEGSRLTVL.

This clone was detected once. Other DNA variants within this sample encode the same CDR3. The chain joins TRBV5-1 to TRBJ2-5; D unresolved. Germline V gene lookup returns CDR1 SGHRS and CDR2 YFSETQ. V lost 1 base, J lost 2 bases, and 6 bases lay in between. The CDR3 runs to 13 residues. The CDR3 sequence: CASSLSGQETQYF. CDR3 nucleotides: TGCGCCAGCAGCTTGTCCGGTCAAGAGACCCAGTACTTC. The full variable domain, its missing parts supplied by reference TRBV5-1 and TRBJ2-5, is KAGVTQTPRYLIKTRGQQVTLSCSPISGHRSVSWYQQTPGQGLQFLFEYFSETQRNKGNFPGRFSGRQFSNSRSEMNVSTLELGDSALYLCASSLSGQETQYFGPGTRLLVL.

This chain joins TRBV6-1 and TRBJ2-7; 10 bases are shared with TRBD2. Losses at the gene ends were 4 bases for V and 4 bases for J; bases not matched to a gene: 19. From germline, CDR1 is MNHNS and CDR2 SASEGT. The CDR3 extends over 19 amino acids. The CDR3 loop reads CASSGRGDLAGGNLYEQYF. The CDR3 DNA follows: TGTGCCAGCAGTGGGAGGGGGGACTTAGCGGGAGGAAACCTATACGAGCAGTACTTC.

V usage is TRBV2 and J usage is TRBJ2-3; a weak D match, TRBD2 (6 bases). Trimming stripped 8 bases from V and 1 base from J, with 10 bases between. Germline lookup yields CDR1 SNHLY and CDR2 FYNNEI. This CDR3 region has 13 residues. This CDR3 reads CASHQRGTDTQYF. The CDR3 DNA sequence: TGTGCCAGCCACCAGCGGGGCACAGATACGCAGTATTTT.